This record looks at one T cell receptor beta chain sequence and its context. Profiling relied on immunoSEQ multiplex PCR, and the TCRdb table lists in-frame clones only, not all of them. Of under 500,000 clones listed, around 92% were seen once; the top ten hold more than 1.5%. Treatment described: about 20 received Ad26.COV2.S at low or high dose, single or two shots; roughly 5 received placebo; per-sample allocation not given. Following the first vaccine or placebo injection, samples were taken on day 63. These data originate in a study of Ad26.COV2.S vaccination and SARS-CoV-2 variants. The germline V and J ends were trimmed by 1 base and 7 bases, with 10 bases remaining between them. CDR3 size: 13 residues.

The material was peripheral blood, obtained in a trial of Ad26.COV2.S vaccine versus placebo. The TCR sequence derives from a person aged 18-65 years who received the Ad26.COV2.S COVID-19 vaccine or a placebo. J is TRBJ1-2 and V is TRBV12-3 or TRBV12-4; D not certain. The CDR3 DNA sequence: TGTGCCAGCAGTTTAGAGGCGGGCTTTGGCTACACCTTC. Its translation: CASSLEAGFGYTF.